The 10 T cell receptor beta chains below all came from one sample that was sequenced in a study of cytomegalovirus exposure and HLA in healthy donors. In the PCR, 60 Vbeta and 13 Jbeta primers were used. Only in-frame clones appear in the TCRdb table, and some are missing; sequencing was by immunoSEQ multiplex PCR. Of 150,000 or so clones in the sample, roughly 70% are singletons; the top ten hold 3.5% to 5%. The sample comprised PBMCs. The receptor set was obtained from a man between 18 and 35 years old in good health and CMV-seropositive.

The V and J genes are TRBV7-6 and TRBJ1-4, with D uncertain. The CDR3 extends over 16 amino acids. The V end lost 2 bases, the J end lost 4 bases, and 14 bases lay between the germline ends. Looked up from germline, CDR1 is SGHVS and CDR2 is FNYEAQ. The CDR3 loop is CASSLYRTGVNEKLFF. The CDR3 bases are TGTGCCAGCAGCTTATATCGGACGGGAGTTAATGAAAAACTGTTTTTT.

The rearrangement links TRBV2 to TRBJ1-5; D gene uncertain. With 3 bases removed from V and 3 bases from J, the gap between germline ends came to 9 bases. In germline, CDR1 is SNHLY, CDR2 FYNNEI. The CDR3 has 14 residues. The CDR3 here is CASSESRLNQPQHF. CDR3 bases: TGTGCCAGCAGTGAGTCCAGGCTCAATCAGCCCCAGCATTTT.

The genes are TRBV19 and TRBJ1-5, with TRBD1 as a possible D gene (5 bases). CDR3 length equals 16 residues. CDR1 LNHDA and CDR2 SQIVND come from the germline V gene (reference sequence). Trimming removed 3 bases from V and 7 bases from J, with 19 bases in between. This chain's CDR3 is CASSISKGGVKQPQHF. The CDR3 nucleotides read TGTGCCAGTAGTATTTCTAAGGGAGGGGTAAAACAGCCCCAGCATTTT.

This chain uses TRBV19 with TRBJ1-5; D not certain. The CDR3 is 13 residues long. CDR1 and CDR2 (germline): LNHDA, SQIVND (reference sequence). V was clipped by 3 bases and J by 4 bases, with 7 bases between them. The DNA for the CDR3 is TGTGCCAGTAGTATCCGGGTGAATCAGCCCCAGCATTTT. This encodes CASSIRVNQPQHF.

The chain is built from TRBV5-8 and TRBJ1-4; TRBD1 might be the D (6 bases). V lost 2 bases, J lost 4 bases, and 12 bases lay in between. The V gene's germline CDR1 is SGHTS and CDR2 YDEGEE. The CDR3 contains 15 residues. The DNA for the CDR3 is TGTGCCAGCAGCTTTGGACAGTCGCTTAATGAAAAACTGTTTTTT. This translates into CASSFGQSLNEKLFF.

This rearrangement joins TRBV7-9 to TRBJ2-7; 11 nucleotides agree with TRBD2. With V trimmed by 5 bases and J by 2 bases, 2 bases remained unmatched. The germline gives CDR1 SEHNR, CDR2 FQNEAQ (reference sequence). The CDR3 totals 14 residues. The CDR3 loop is CASSRLAGTYEQYF. As DNA, the CDR3 is TGTGCCAGCAGCCGACTAGCGGGAACCTACGAGCAGTACTTC.

CDR3 DNA sequence: TGTGCCAGCACCCCTGTTCCGCCGGAGGACACCGGGGAGCTGTTTTTT. It translates to CASTPVPPEDTGELFF. The chain carries TRBV7-9 and TRBJ2-2; D perhaps matches TRBD2 (5 bases). Deletions cut 7 bases from V and 3 bases from J, with 18 bases between. The CDR3 extends over 16 amino acids. The germline gives CDR1 SEHNR, CDR2 FQNEAQ (reference sequence).

The rearrangement links TRBV15 to TRBJ2-5; D is undetermined. The assigned J gene may be wrong: the sequence end matches TRBJ2-7 better. The germline V gene has CDR1 LNHNV and CDR2 YYDKDF (reference sequence). The length of the CDR3 is 14 residues. CDR3 region: CATSPYEKSYEQYF. In DNA, the CDR3 is TGTGCCACCAGCCCATATGAGAAGTCCTACGAGCAGTACTTC.

The J gene is TRBJ1-1, the V gene TRBV4-1; 7 positions agree with TRBD1. CDR1 is MGHRA and CDR2 is YSYEKL in the germline V gene. The V and J ends lost 2 bases and 1 base, in that order; junction bases with no gene match: 4. CDR3 length equals 15 residues. CDR3 protein: CASSQQQGTNTEAFF. The CDR3 DNA is TGCGCCAGCAGCCAACAACAGGGGACGAACACTGAAGCTTTCTTT.

CDR3 region: CASSPGGTQYF. DNA of the CDR3: TGTGCCAGCAGCCCAGGGGGGACCCAGTACTTC. The V gene is TRBV14, the J gene TRBJ2-5, with 7 bases matching TRBD1. The CDR3 runs to 11 residues. The V gene end was trimmed by 4 bases and the J gene end by 7 bases; junction bases not matched to a gene: 0. The germline CDR1 and CDR2 sequences are SGHDN and FVKESK.